The next 13 T cell receptor beta chains were all read from a single sample in a study of shared clonotypes between healthy human individuals. Only in-frame clones appear in the TCRdb table, and some are missing; sequencing was by immunoSEQ multiplex PCR. In the table there are more than 2 million clones, approximately 94% of which are singletons. CD8 cells classed as naive were CD45RO-negative and positively selected for CCR7, excluding terminally differentiated effector memory CD45RA+ cells. Material: naive CD8+ T cells sorted from blood. The receptors here all came from a man between 18 and 35 years old in good health.

The chain uses TRBV27 and TRBJ2-1; no clear D gene. The CDR3 is 12 amino acids. The germline gives CDR1 MNHEY, CDR2 SMNVEV (reference sequence). V was cut by 5 bases and J by 12 bases, with 14 bases left in between. The DNA for the CDR3 is TGTGCCAGCAGTCCGTACCCGGGCGTGCAGTTCTTC. It translates to CASSPYPGVQFF.

The chain carries TRBV5-8 and TRBJ2-2; 7 bases are a match to TRBD2. Germline CDR1 SGHTS, CDR2 YDEGEE. This CDR3 contains 16 residues. V lost 3 bases and J lost 7; bases outside the gene matches: 12. The CDR3 sequence: CASSWYREARGGELFF. Here the CDR3 DNA reads TGTGCCAGCAGCTGGTACCGGGAGGCCCGAGGCGGGGAGCTGTTTTTT.

This chain connects TRBV4-1 to TRBJ2-1; a weak D match, TRBD1 (6 bases). In germline, CDR1 is MGHRA, CDR2 YSYEKL. CDR3 size: 13 residues. Trimming took off 4 bases at V and 6 bases at J, with 10 bases between the two ends. The CDR3 reads CASSRTGSNEQFF. The CDR3 DNA sequence: TGCGCCAGCAGCCGTACAGGGTCCAATGAGCAGTTCTTC.

The V call is TRBV6-6, the J call TRBJ2-7, with TRBD1 matching 12 bases. With V trimmed by 2 bases and J by 5 bases, 7 bases remained unmatched. CDR3 length: 16 amino acids. CDR1 and CDR2 (germline): MNHNY, SVGAGI (reference sequence). The CDR3 spells CASSYPGTGGMHEQYF. CDR3 DNA: TGTGCCAGCAGTTACCCTGGGACAGGGGGCATGCACGAGCAGTACTTC.

The chain joins TRBV13 to TRBJ1-6; unclear D gene. Germline CDR1 PRHDT, CDR2 FYEKMQ (reference sequence). Between the trimmed V and J ends, which lost 4 bases and 0 bases, there was a span of 13 bases. CDR3 length: 17 residues. The CDR3 loop reads CASSSRTESSYNSPLHF. In nucleotides, the CDR3 is TGTGCCAGCAGCTCCCGGACTGAAAGCTCCTATAATTCACCCCTCCACTTT.

This clone occurred once. The chain joins TRBV6-5 to TRBJ2-3; 7 nucleotides match TRBD1. Germline V CDR1 and CDR2: MNHEY, SVGAGI. The CDR3 has 13 residues. Unmatched junction bases numbered 3, after V lost 5 bases and J lost 4 bases. The CDR3 here is CASSADRADTQYF. The CDR3 bases are TGTGCCAGCAGTGCAGACAGGGCAGATACGCAGTATTTT.

This chain connects TRBV4-1 to TRBJ2-5; the D gene is possibly TRBD2 (5 bases). Germline CDR1 reads MGHRA; CDR2 reads YSYEKL. The length of the CDR3 is 14 residues. V gave up 4 bases and J gave up 5 bases, with 14 bases separating them. This CDR3 is CASSPPGIEETQYF. DNA of the CDR3: TGCGCCAGCAGCCCACCGGGGATTGAGGAGACCCAGTACTTC.

The V and J genes are TRBV29-1 and TRBJ2-2; 7 positions agree with TRBD1. This CDR3 has 13 amino acids. Germline CDR1 is SQVTM and CDR2 is ANQGSEA. V lost 7 bases and J lost 4; bases outside the gene matches: 6. CDR3 nucleotide sequence: TGCAGCGGGGAGACAGGGACCACCGGGGAGCTGTTTTTT. Residues: CSGETGTTGELFF.

This clone occurred once. The same CDR3 arises from other DNA sequences in this sample as well. This rearrangement joins TRBV9 to TRBJ1-4; a possible D gene is TRBD1 (5 bases). Germline CDR1 and CDR2: SGDLS and YYNGEE. The germline V and J ends were trimmed by 2 bases and 5 bases, with 13 bases remaining between them. This CDR3 has 15 amino acids. The CDR3 is CASSVDGTGNEKLFF. The DNA for the CDR3 is TGTGCCAGCAGCGTGGATGGGACGGGGAATGAAAAACTGTTTTTT.

The chain is built from TRBV11-2 and TRBJ2-3; D is perhaps TRBD2 (6 bases). Trimming cost V 4 bases and J 0 bases, with 17 bases left between them. The CDR3 covers 17 residues. CDR1 is SGHAT and CDR2 is FQNNGV in the germline V gene. The CDR3 DNA follows: TGTGCCAGCAGCTCGACTAGGGGCAAGAGTAGCACAGATACGCAGTATTTT. Protein sequence: CASSSTRGKSSTDTQYF.

V and J are TRBV4-2 and TRBJ2-7; 12 nucleotides match TRBD2. V lost 5 bases and J lost 2; bases outside the gene matches: 7. CDR1 is LGHNA, CDR2 YNFKEQ, per germline. The CDR3 length is 16 residues. The CDR3 sequence is CASSSRTSGNPYEQYF. CDR3 bases: TGTGCCAGCAGCTCTAGGACTAGCGGGAACCCCTACGAGCAGTACTTC.

As concerns this clone: Different DNA sequences within this sample yield the same CDR3. The chain joins TRBV6-6 to TRBJ1-2; D may be TRBD1 (5 bases). V was trimmed by 2 bases and J by 4 bases, leaving 8 bases between them. Per germline, CDR1 MNHNY and CDR2 SVGAGI (reference sequence). This CDR3 is built from 13 residues. The CDR3 reads CASSYEGSYGYTF. CDR3 DNA sequence: TGTGCCAGCAGTTACGAGGGGAGCTATGGCTACACCTTC.

The rearrangement links TRBV5-1 to TRBJ2-2; 10 bases are shared with TRBD2. J gave up 3 bases and V 2 bases, and 7 bases lay outside the gene matches. Germline CDR1 is SGHRS and CDR2 is YFSETQ. There are 17 residues in the CDR3. The CDR3 region has the DNA TGCGCCAGCAGCTTATCCGGGACTAGCGATGACACCGGGGAGCTGTTTTTT. Protein: CASSLSGTSDDTGELFF. The whole variable domain, filled in from reference TRBV5-1 and TRBJ2-2, reads KAGVTQTPRYLIKTRGQQVTLSCSPISGHRSVSWYQQTPGQGLQFLFEYFSETQRNKGNFPGRFSGRQFSNSRSEMNVSTLELGDSALYLCASSLSGTSDDTGELFFGEGSRLTVL.